This T cell receptor beta chain was profiled in a study of blood T cell repertoires in COVID-19. Turning to the study itself: Acute and convalescent COVID-19 specimens originated in the United States, Italy and Spain. T cells, B-cell-depleted T cells, or PBMCs supplied cDNA or gDNA.

After removal of 5 bases from V and 4 bases from J, the junction contained 11 bases not matched to a gene. CDR3 length equals 16 residues. The germline gives CDR1 MDHEN, CDR2 SYDVKM. Under the authors' procedure: Estimation of nucleated cell counts was performed using reference gene primer amplification. Only in-frame clones appear in the TCRdb table, and some are missing; sequencing was by immunoSEQ multiplex PCR. That table gives V, J and clone size, and the DNA gave D and trimming. The sample contains approximately 150,000 clones, approximately 88% of which appear only once. Comments on this clone: The sample carries other DNA sequences with the same CDR3.

This TCR was sampled from a woman between 50 and 59 years old with acute or convalescent COVID-19. The sequenced sample consisted of peripheral blood. The rearrangement links TRBV28 to TRBJ1-2; 9 bases fit TRBD1. CDR3 sequence: CASSLPTTGGAYGYTF. The CDR3 DNA is TGTGCCAGCAGTCTACCAACAACAGGGGGCGCCTATGGCTACACCTTC.